The following is a T cell receptor (beta chain) sequence with its context. What it binds is unknown. The junction departs from germline at one end; a sequencing error may be responsible. Other DNA sequences of this sample code for an identical CDR3. The data stem from a study of brain metastases from non-small cell lung cancer. Study observations and caveats: Brain metastases had lower T-cell infiltration than primary tumors. T-cell clones appeared expanded in 55% to 65% of brain metastases relative to matched primary tumors.

Sequencing used immunoSEQ multiplex PCR; TCRdb keeps in-frame clones, though not all of them. The top ten clones hold around 6.6% of a sample with 4,000 to 5,000 clones, around 86% of them seen once. The clonotype comes from a donor aged 40 or over with non-small cell lung cancer. Source material: primary lung tumor tissue.

The CDR3 here is CASSYTTDNEQFF. The CDR3 DNA is TGTGCCAGTAGTTACACGACTGACAATGAGCAGTTCTTC. The rearrangement uses TRBV28 and TRBJ2-1; D ambiguous. The CDR3 spans 13 residues. Germline CDR1 MDHEN, CDR2 SYDVKM.